This T cell receptor beta chain was sequenced during a study of Graves' ophthalmopathy and Graves' hyperthyroidism. Across the study: Samples of peripheral blood were obtained at initial diagnosis, prior to treatment of any kind. Study results and caveats: In separating ophthalmopathy from stable hyperthyroidism, a 13-signature model achieved 87.88% sensitivity and around 80% specificity.

Symptoms, serum thyroxine and TRAb, thyroid ultrasound, and orbital computed tomography formed the diagnostic basis. PBMCs originated in 7.5 to 10 ml of fresh peripheral blood. For repertoire sequencing, the TCR beta CDR3 regions were amplified from RNA transcripts. First-round RT-PCR relied on HTBI primers, and a second-round multiplex PCR came next. Each CDR3 protein gets one entry after TCRdb re-called the multiplex PCR reads with MiXCR. In the table there are approximately 460,000 distinct CDR3 sequences, roughly 14% of which are singletons. This CDR3 is built from 13 residues. The germline gives CDR1 KGHDR, CDR2 SFDVKD. V was shortened by 4 bases and J by 4 bases, with 9 bases between the two germline ends. This clonotype was seen at least ten times. Its antigen is not identified.

The sequencing sample was made of blood. The sequence came from a woman in her twenties or thirties with Graves' ophthalmopathy. The chain combines TRBV24-1 with TRBJ1-1; no definite D call. Here the CDR3 reads CATSEGYTTEAFF. CDR3 DNA: TGTGCCACCAGTGAAGGGTACACCACTGAAGCTTTCTTT.